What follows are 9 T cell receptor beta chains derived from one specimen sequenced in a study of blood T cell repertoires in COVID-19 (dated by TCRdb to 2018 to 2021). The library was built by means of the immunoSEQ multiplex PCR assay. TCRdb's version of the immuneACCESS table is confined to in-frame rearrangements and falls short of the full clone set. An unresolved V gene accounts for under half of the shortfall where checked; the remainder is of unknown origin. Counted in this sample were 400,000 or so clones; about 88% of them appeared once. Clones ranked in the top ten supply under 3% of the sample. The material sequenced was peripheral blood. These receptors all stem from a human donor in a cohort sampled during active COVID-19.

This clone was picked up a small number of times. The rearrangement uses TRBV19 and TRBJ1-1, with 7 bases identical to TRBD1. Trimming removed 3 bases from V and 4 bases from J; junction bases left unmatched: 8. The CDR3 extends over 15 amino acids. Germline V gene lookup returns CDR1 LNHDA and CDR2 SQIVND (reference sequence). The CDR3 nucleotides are TGTGCCAGTAGTATTGTAGGGGCAGGGGGCACTGAAGCTTTCTTT. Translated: CASSIVGAGGTEAFF. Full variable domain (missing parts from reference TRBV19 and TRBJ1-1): DGGITQSPKYLFRKEGQNVTLSCEQNLNHDAMYWYRQDPGQGLRLIYYSQIVNDFQKGDIAEGYSVSREKKESFPLTVTSAQKNPTAFYLCASSIVGAGGTEAFFGQGTRLTVV.

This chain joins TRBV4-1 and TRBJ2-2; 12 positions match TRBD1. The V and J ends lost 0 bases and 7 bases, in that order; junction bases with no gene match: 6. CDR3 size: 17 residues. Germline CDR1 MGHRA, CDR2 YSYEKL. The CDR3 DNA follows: TGCGCCAGCAGCCAAGATCGGGACAGGGGGCTTGTCGGGGAGCTGTTTTTT. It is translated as CASSQDRDRGLVGELFF.

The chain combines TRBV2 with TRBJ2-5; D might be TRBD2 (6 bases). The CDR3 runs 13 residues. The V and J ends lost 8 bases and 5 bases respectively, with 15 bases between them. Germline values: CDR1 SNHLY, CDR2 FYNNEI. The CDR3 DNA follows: TGTGCCAGCTTTGTCGGGAGAGGCGAGACCCAGTACTTC. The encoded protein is CASFVGRGETQYF.

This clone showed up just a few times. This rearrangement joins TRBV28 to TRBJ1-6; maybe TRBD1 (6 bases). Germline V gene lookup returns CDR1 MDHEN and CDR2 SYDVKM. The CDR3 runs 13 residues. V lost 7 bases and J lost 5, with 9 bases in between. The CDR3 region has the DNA TGTGCCAGCAACCAGGGGAATAATTCACCCCTCCACTTT. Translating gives CASNQGNNSPLHF.

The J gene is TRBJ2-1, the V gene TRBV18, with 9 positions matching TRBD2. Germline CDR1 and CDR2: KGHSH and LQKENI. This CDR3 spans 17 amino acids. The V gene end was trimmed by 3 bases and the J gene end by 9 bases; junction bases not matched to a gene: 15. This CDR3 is CASSPGGAGGLRIEQFF. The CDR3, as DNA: TGTGCCAGCTCACCGGGTGGAGCGGGAGGATTGAGGATTGAGCAGTTCTTC.

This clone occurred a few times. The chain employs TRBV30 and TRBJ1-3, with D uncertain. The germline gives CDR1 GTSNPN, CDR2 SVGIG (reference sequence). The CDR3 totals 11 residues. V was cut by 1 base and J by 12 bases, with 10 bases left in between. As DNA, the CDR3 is TGTGCCTGGAGTGGGCAGAGGGTCATATATTTT. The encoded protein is CAWSGQRVIYF.

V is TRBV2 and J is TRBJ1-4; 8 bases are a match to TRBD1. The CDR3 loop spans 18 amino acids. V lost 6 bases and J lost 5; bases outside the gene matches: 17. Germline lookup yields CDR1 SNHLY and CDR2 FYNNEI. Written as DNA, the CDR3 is TGTGCCAGCAGGGTGGGACAGGTCGCCGGGGGCCGGAATGAAAAACTGTTTTTT. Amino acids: CASRVGQVAGGRNEKLFF.

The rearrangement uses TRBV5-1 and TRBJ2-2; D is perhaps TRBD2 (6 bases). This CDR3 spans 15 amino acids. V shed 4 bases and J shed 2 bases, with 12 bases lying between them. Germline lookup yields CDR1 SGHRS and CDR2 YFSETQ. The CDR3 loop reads CASSPAGRNTGELFF. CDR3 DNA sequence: TGCGCCAGCAGCCCGGCCGGGAGAAACACCGGGGAGCTGTTTTTT.

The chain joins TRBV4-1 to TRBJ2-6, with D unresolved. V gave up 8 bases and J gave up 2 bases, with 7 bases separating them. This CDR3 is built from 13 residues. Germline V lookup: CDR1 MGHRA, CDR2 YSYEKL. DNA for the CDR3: TGCGCCAGCCGGAGTACTGGGGCCAACGTCCTGACTTTC. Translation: CASRSTGANVLTF.